This T cell receptor (beta chain) was captured in a study of a mutant IDH1 vaccine in newly diagnosed glioma. Looking at the study overall: The therapy given earlier, which was standard therapy, consisted of radiotherapy, temozolomide, or both, and most of the patients received both.

Profiled with immunoSEQ multiplex PCR; TCRdb holds only in-frame clones, not every one. The repertoire includes tens of thousands of clones, 65% to 80% of them detected once, and more than 5.5% sits in the top ten. A word on this clone: No antigen is known for it.

Time point denoted: week 5, during vaccination. The investigators gave 300 ug of mutant IDH1 20-mer peptide in each vaccine dose, together with topical imiquimod. New IDH1-mutant, ATRX-lost WHO grade 3 or 4 astrocytomas occurred in donors. Germline assignment: CDR1 SGHRS and CDR2 YFSETQ. V shed 4 bases, J shed 6 bases, and the junction held 7 bases outside the gene matches. The CDR3 sequence is 14 residues long. The material sequenced was PBMCs, taken from a glioma patient whose treatment included an IDH1 peptide vaccine. This TCR was recovered from a man between 35 and 55 years old with glioma. Some clones in this sample may be carry-over from other donors' samples. The chain carries TRBV5-1 and TRBJ2-7, with 10 bases lining up with TRBD1. The DNA of the CDR3 is TGCGCCAGCAGCCTGCGGGACAGGGGAAGCGAGCAGTACTTC. Encoded protein: CASSLRDRGSEQYF.